The 6 T cell receptor beta chains below come from one sample, sequenced in a study of blood T cell repertoires in COVID-19. Using immunoSEQ multiplex PCR, the repertoire was profiled, and TCRdb retains in-frame clones only, with some absent. The top ten hold less than 2% of the sample, which has roughly 250,000 clones, around 83% seen once. The sequenced material came from peripheral blood. The receptors come from a woman between 40 and 55 years old who had recovered from COVID-19.

This clone was seen a single time. V is TRBV12-3 or TRBV12-4 and J is TRBJ1-5, with 7 bases lining up with TRBD1. V shed 6 bases, J shed 6 bases, and the junction held 2 bases outside the gene matches. The length of the CDR3 is 12 residues. This CDR3 is CASSQGGQPQHF. DNA of the CDR3: TGTGCCAGCAGCCAGGGGGGTCAGCCCCAGCATTTT.

The sample holds a few counts of this clone. The V gene is TRBV12-3 or TRBV12-4, the J gene TRBJ1-2; 7 bases align to TRBD1. After removal of 4 bases from V and 8 bases from J, the junction contained 7 bases not matched to a gene. The CDR3 length is 13 residues. CDR3 loop: CASSSTGSRGYTF. CDR3 nucleotide sequence: TGTGCCAGCAGTTCGACAGGGTCTCGGGGCTACACCTTC.

This rearrangement joins TRBV15 to TRBJ2-5, with TRBD1 matching 7 bases. J gave up 2 bases and V 3 bases, and 3 bases lay outside the gene matches. The CDR3 spans 14 residues. CDR1 is LNHNV and CDR2 is YYDKDF in the germline V gene (reference sequence). The CDR3, as DNA: TGTGCCACCAGCAGGGGGACAGCTCAAGAGACCCAGTACTTC. It translates to CATSRGTAQETQYF.

The CDR3 loop is CASSPFDGTGEGYTF. CDR3 DNA sequence: TGTGCCAGCTCACCGTTCGACGGGACAGGGGAAGGCTACACCTTC. The chain links TRBV18 to TRBJ1-2, with 10 bases identical to TRBD1. Unmatched junction bases numbered 9, after V lost 3 bases and J lost 8 bases. The CDR3 loop spans 15 amino acids. Germline CDR1 and CDR2: KGHSH and LQKENI.

The CDR3 spells CASSLGLGTAFYEQYF. The CDR3 DNA follows: TGTGCCAGCAGCTTAGGTTTGGGGACAGCATTCTACGAGCAGTACTTC. The rearrangement joins TRBV7-9 to TRBJ2-7; TRBD1 matches at 7 bases. Looked up from germline, CDR1 is SEHNR and CDR2 is FQNEAQ (reference sequence). The CDR3 length is 16 residues. V was clipped by 1 base and J by 3 bases; unmatched bases: 9.

The genes are TRBV7-9 and TRBJ1-4; D is unclear. The CDR3 has 16 residues. V lost 5 bases and J lost 3, with 16 bases in between. Germline loops: CDR1 SEHNR, CDR2 FQNEAQ (reference sequence). The chain's CDR3 is CASSRYGVESNEKLFF. Written as DNA, the CDR3 is TGTGCCAGCAGCCGCTACGGGGTAGAGTCTAATGAAAAACTGTTTTTT.